This T cell receptor (beta chain) comes out of a study of OX40 agonist ivuxolimab in advanced cancers. Profiled with immunoSEQ multiplex PCR; TCRdb holds only in-frame clones, not every one. The table has approximately 98,000 clones, roughly four fifths seen once; the top ten hold 5.5%. Trimming removed 4 bases from V and 1 base from J; junction bases left unmatched: 8. The length of the CDR3 is 16 residues. The germline gives CDR1 WSHSY, CDR2 SAAADI. The V call is TRBV10-2, the J call TRBJ1-1; 8 bases fit TRBD1. This clonotype was sampled from an adult with an advanced solid tumor such as melanoma, head and neck, liver or kidney cancer. The source material was CD4+ or CD8+ T cells sorted from blood, sampled in a trial of the OX40 agonist ivuxolimab. Here the CDR3 reads CASSAFYRGRNTEAFF. DNA for the CDR3: TGCGCCAGCAGTGCCTTCTACAGGGGGAGGAACACTGAAGCTTTCTTT.